These 4 T cell receptor beta chains originate from one sample sequenced in a study of blood T cell repertoires in COVID-19. Data came from immunoSEQ multiplex PCR; TCRdb stores just in-frame clones and leaves some out. The sample carries about 70,000 clones, about four fifths recorded once. Sequencing was carried out using peripheral blood. The receptors shown here come from a man aged 65-85 years who had recovered from COVID-19.

This chain links TRBV18 with TRBJ2-5, with D possibly TRBD1 on 5 matching bases. CDR1 is KGHSH, CDR2 LQKENI, per germline. This CDR3 spans 14 amino acids. Trimming removed 2 bases at V and 2 bases at J, with 9 bases between. In nucleotides, the CDR3 is TGTGCCAGCTCACCAAGACAGATACAAGAGACCCAGTACTTC. Translated: CASSPRQIQETQYF.

This clone was counted only a few times. This chain connects TRBV30 to TRBJ2-7; D is unresolved. CDR1 and CDR2 (germline): GTSNPN, SVGIG (reference sequence). The CDR3 runs to 11 residues. V lost 7 bases, J lost 3 bases, and 10 bases lay in between. The CDR3 DNA is TGTGCCTTTGACACCAACTACGAGCAGTACTTC. Translating gives CAFDTNYEQYF.

J is TRBJ2-1 and V is TRBV3-1 (or the pseudogene TRBV3-2); TRBD1 aligns across 9 bases. Trimming at V came to 8 bases and at J to 8 bases, leaving 13 bases not matched to a gene. The V gene's germline CDR1 is LGHDT and CDR2 YNNKEL (reference sequence). The CDR3 sequence is 15 residues long. The CDR3: CASQGGDRANDEQFF. Written as DNA, the CDR3 is TGTGCCAGCCAAGGGGGGGACAGGGCGAATGATGAGCAGTTCTTC.

This chain connects TRBV7-2 to TRBJ1-6; no clear D. The CDR3 has 15 amino acids. CDR1 SGHTA and CDR2 FQGNSA come from the germline V gene. With 2 bases removed from V and 7 bases from J, the gap between germline ends came to 12 bases. CDR3 in DNA: TGTGCCAGCAGCTTATCCCCGAGTTCCAATTCACCCCTCCACTTT. It specifies CASSLSPSSNSPLHF.